This T cell receptor (beta chain) was sequenced in a study of blood T cell repertoires in COVID-19. Looking at the study overall: Material from acute and convalescent COVID-19 was sourced from the United States, Italy and Spain.

Repertoires were generated with immunoSEQ multiplex PCR, while TCRdb's copy carries only in-frame clones and drops some. Of about 34,000 clones listed, 81% are singletons. Seattle participants joined during active infection and were tracked over time. There are 15 residues in the CDR3. V gave up 5 bases and J gave up 5 bases; unmatched junction bases: 8. Germline V gives CDR1 SGHDN, CDR2 FVKESK. The TCR originated in a man between 65 and 85 years old with COVID-19, enrolled during active disease. This chain links TRBV14 with TRBJ1-2, with 10 bases that match TRBD1. The sequencing sample was made of peripheral blood. CDR3 nucleotides: TGTGCCAGCAGCTCGCGACAGGGGGCGCGGTATGGCTACACCTTC. It encodes CASSSRQGARYGYTF.